A single T cell receptor beta chain is shown here with its context. The CDR3 consists of 14 residues. V lost 2 bases to trimming and J lost 11 bases, with 18 bases between them. Germline lookup yields CDR1 LGHDT and CDR2 YNNKEL (reference sequence). This specimen belongs to a study of blood T cell repertoires in COVID-19. Study-wide background: Samples representing acute and convalescent COVID-19 were sourced from the United States, Italy and Spain. T cells, B-cell-depleted T cells, or PBMCs provided the cDNA or gDNA that served as material.

In the authors' methods: It was from reference gene primer amplification that nucleated cell counts were estimated. The data were produced by immunoSEQ multiplex PCR, yet TCRdb's version contains in-frame clones alone and is incomplete. V and J calls and clone size follow that table, whereas D and trimming were derived from the DNA. The table lists under 250,000 clones, around 89% of them singletons, with roughly 6.8% in the top ten. Seattle participants joined during active infection and were tracked over time. The source material was peripheral blood. This rearrangement joins TRBV3-1 (or the pseudogene TRBV3-2) to TRBJ1-1; D is unresolved. The TCR was taken from a woman aged 25 to 39 with COVID-19, enrolled during active disease. The CDR3 loop is CASSQYVLGNDAFF. The DNA of the CDR3 is TGTGCCAGCAGCCAATACGTTCTCGGGAACGACGCTTTCTTT.